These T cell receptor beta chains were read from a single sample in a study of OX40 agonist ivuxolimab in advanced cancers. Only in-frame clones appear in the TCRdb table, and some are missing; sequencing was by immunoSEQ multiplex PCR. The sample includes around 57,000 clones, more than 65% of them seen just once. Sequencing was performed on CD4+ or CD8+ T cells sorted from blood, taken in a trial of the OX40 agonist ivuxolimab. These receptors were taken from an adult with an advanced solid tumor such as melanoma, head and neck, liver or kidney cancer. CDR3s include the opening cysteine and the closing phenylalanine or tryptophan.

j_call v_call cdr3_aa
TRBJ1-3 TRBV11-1 CASSPPGALSGNTIYF
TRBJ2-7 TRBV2 CASSVRQGPHEQYF
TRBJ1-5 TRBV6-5 CASRKSGQGNQPQHF
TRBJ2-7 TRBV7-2 CASSFFPDLTYEQYF
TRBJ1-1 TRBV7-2 CASSFPGQHTEAFF
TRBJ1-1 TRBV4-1 CASSQDRSGRAFF
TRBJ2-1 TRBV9 CASSVGASGGAGQFF
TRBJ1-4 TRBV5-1 CASSPRSHFEKLFF
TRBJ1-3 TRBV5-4 CASSFDRGNTIYF
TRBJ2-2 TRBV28 CASSLTGFGSDGELFF
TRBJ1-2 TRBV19 CASGRDISNYGYTF
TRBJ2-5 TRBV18 CASSRTGWEETQYF
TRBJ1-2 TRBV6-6 CASSDRGRGYTF
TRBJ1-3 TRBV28 CASSVKEGRYF
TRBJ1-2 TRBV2 CASSVVPEGGYTF
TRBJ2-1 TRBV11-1 CASSTYLLAGGPNEQFF
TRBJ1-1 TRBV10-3 CAISGQGLLGTEAFF
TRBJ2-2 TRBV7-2 CASSLERGRGELFF
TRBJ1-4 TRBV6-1 CASSRTVATNEKLFF
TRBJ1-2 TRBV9 CASSKTGGVEGYTF
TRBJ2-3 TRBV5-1 CASSLGLAGGPGADTQYF
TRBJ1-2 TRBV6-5 CASSMTGIGNYGYTF
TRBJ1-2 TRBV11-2 CASSLVSGVYGYTF
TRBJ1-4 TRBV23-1 CASSQSQSNEKLFF
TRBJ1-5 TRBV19 CASSMVGLGQGDSNQPQHF
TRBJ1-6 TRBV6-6 CASSYSWQGGSPLHF
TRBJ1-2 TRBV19 CASRGLAHYGYTF
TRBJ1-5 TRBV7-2 CASSLATASPGVPQHF
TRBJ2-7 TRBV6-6 CASSGLSEQYF
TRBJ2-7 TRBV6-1 CASSVVGTGAYEQYF
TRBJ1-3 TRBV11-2 CASSLYVGDAGNTIYF
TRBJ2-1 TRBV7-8 CASSLQDTSYNEQFF
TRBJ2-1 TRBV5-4 CASSLGGAPTYNEQFF
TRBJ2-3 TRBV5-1 CASSRGGPEDTQYF
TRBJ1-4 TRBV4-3 CASSQTHGQGREKLFF
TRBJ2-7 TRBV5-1 CASSLEVPGEQYF
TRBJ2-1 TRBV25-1 CASSGSLAENSYNEQFF
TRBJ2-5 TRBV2 CASSRDWGETQYF
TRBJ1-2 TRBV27 CASSSSGTGGLGYTF
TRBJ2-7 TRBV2 CASTRGDPSYEQYF
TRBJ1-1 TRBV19 CASSILPGGNTEAFF
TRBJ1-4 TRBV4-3 CASSQDPNPGEKLFF
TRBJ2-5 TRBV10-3 CAIRTTGEETQYF
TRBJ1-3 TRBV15 CATSRDRVSGNTIYF
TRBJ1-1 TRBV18 CASSPRRNTEAFF
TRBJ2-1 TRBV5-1 CASSSDRVDGQFF
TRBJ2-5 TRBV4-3 CASSRVGQGPGETQYF
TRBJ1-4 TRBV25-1 CASSDWDRGEKLFF
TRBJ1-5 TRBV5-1 CASSTGDYNQPQHF